This T cell receptor (beta chain) appears in the sequencing data of a study of blood T cell repertoires in COVID-19. Overall study: Sample material is recorded as cDNA or gDNA derived from T cells, B-cell-depleted T cells, or PBMCs.

Those who participated ranged in age from roughly 18 to 89 years and resided in 20 to 25 US areas. Cohorts were determined from participant-reported clinical history. Original handling: Counts of nucleated cells, estimated from reference gene primer amplification, were obtained. TCRdb's table, derived via immunoSEQ multiplex PCR, lists solely in-frame clones and lacks some. V and J calls and clone size are given by that table; D and trimming were obtained from the DNA. Here the sample spans about 250,000 clones, about 85% being singletons. The junction had 8 bases not matched to a gene; V was cut back by 4 bases and J by 2 bases. Germline values: CDR1 SGHNT, CDR2 YYREEE (reference sequence). CDR3 length: 16 residues.

This receptor was taken from a woman between 25 and 40 years old with acute COVID-19. The specimen was PBMCs or T cells enriched from blood (not recorded which). J is TRBJ2-7 and V is TRBV5-4; 11 bases line up with TRBD2. The CDR3 nucleotides are TGTGCCAGCAGCACCAGACTAGCGGGAAGGCCCTACGAGCAGTACTTC. Its protein product is CASSTRLAGRPYEQYF.